The sequence of this T cell receptor (beta chain) was determined in a study of cytomegalovirus exposure and HLA in healthy donors. Broader study findings: Likely technical artifact: a cluster of highly shared sequence variants. CMV serostatus alone was available as immune exposure information.

PCR was performed using 60 Vbeta and 13 Jbeta primers. Clones were sequenced by immunoSEQ multiplex PCR, and TCRdb holds only the in-frame ones, with some missing. This table holds 150,000 to 200,000 clones, around 68% found once. CDR3 size: 13 residues. Trimming cost V 6 bases and J 3 bases; bases outside gene matches: 2. The germline V gene encodes CDR1 MNHNS and CDR2 SASEGT. The sample holds a few counts of this clone. Its specificity is not known. The clonotype originates from a man aged 40-49 years in good health and CMV-seronegative. The sequenced sample consisted of PBMCs. The chain carries TRBV6-1 and TRBJ2-3, with 8 bases fitting TRBD1. Written as DNA, the CDR3 is TGTGCCAGCAGGACAGGGGCAACAGATACGCAGTATTTT. Translation: CASRTGATDTQYF.